This TCR beta chain stems from a study of T cell responses to AZD1222 COVID-19 vaccine (dated by TCRdb to about 2021). Background on the whole study: AZD1222 recipients with second doses at about 4 weeks or about 12 weeks were pooled, because spike-specific TCR depth and breadth did not differ between schedules. TCR sequencing was performed for fewer than 250 trial participants, of whom around 210 were given two doses of AZD1222 and approximately 25 were given two doses of MenACWY control vaccine. Trial participants were enrolled by age into 18-55, 56-69 and 70-plus year subgroups, with approximately 160, 26 and 62 TCR-sequenced participants respectively.

V is clipped by 5 bases and J by 3 bases, and the sequence between their germline boundaries is 10 bases long. The CDR3 starts with the cysteine, ends with the phenylalanine, and has 13 residues. Of the read, only the CDR3 DNA is kept; its 39 bases are in frame from base 1. CDR1 is given as SGHTA and CDR2 as FQGTGA, both from the germline V gene. What the time point label conveys for this sample: baseline before first vaccination. The vaccinee samples were drawn from two UK trials, COV001 and COV002, one of which was a single-blind randomized controlled phase 2/3 trial testing AZD1222 (ChAdOx1 nCoV-19) in healthy adults. For TCRbeta chain sequencing, PBMC samples were collected from trial participants at day 0 and at day 28 after the second dose. The CDR3 regions of human TCRbeta chains were subjected to immunosequencing. The original pipeline was this. Repertoire TCRs were checked for matches against a reference library of SARS-CoV-2-specific TCRs that had been generated using the MIRA antigen-specificity platform. Breadth meant the fraction of unique TCRs that were SARS-CoV-2-associated, whereas depth meant the fraction of total T cells that were SARS-CoV-2-associated. Using the MIRA data, each spike-specific TCR was mapped to the spike region that the TCR reacts to and placed in a CD4 or CD8 class. Log10-transformed breadth and depth values were compared by one-way ANOVA with Sidak's multiple comparisons tests. TCRdb took this table from immuneACCESS and kept in-frame rearrangements with V and J called. Such tables lack part of the clones; where checked against another copy, unresolved V genes explain under half of the gap, and the rest is unexplained. V and J calls and clone size come straight from that table; D and trimming were deduced from the DNA. The sample table contains 98,000 or so clones; only one count was recorded for more than 85% of them. The ten largest make up less than 5% of the sample.

The study at large found these results: The 56-69-year group was small, and its depth increase did not reach significance, likely because of low power. Because no day 14 peak-response samples were available, the repertoires could be characterized only after the peak T cell response. Conclusions about previously exposed vaccinees were limited because only six or seven AZD1222 recipients were SARS-CoV-2 seropositive at baseline. Epitopes outside the regions mutated in the B.1.351 and B.1.1.7 variants were reportedly recognized by nearly half of the unique spike-specific TCRs. CD4 TCRs associated with the vaccine covered the entire spike protein, and the dominant responses were in regions 160-218 and 743-854. A significant rise in spike-specific TCR breadth and depth was observed after two AZD1222 doses relative to day 0 and relative to MenACWY recipients. Participants were mostly white British, with more females than males. The authors suggested clonal diversity may have been underestimated.

Notes on this clone: The antigen it binds to is not known. No per-base quality is available; no much larger clone lies one base away.

The sample consisted of peripheral blood, taken on day 0 of AZD1222 vaccination. The V and J segments used are TRBV7-3 and TRBJ1-1; the D gene cannot be resolved reliably. This clonotype was sampled from an adult in good health. CDR3 loop: CASSLLGDTEAFF. The DNA reads as follows: TGTGCCAGCAGCCTACTCGGGGACACTGAAGCTTTCTTT.